A selection of T cell receptor beta chains follows, all from one sample in a study of low-dose radiotherapy and immunotherapy resistance in tumors. TCRdb analysed the reads with MiXCR anew, one entry per CDR3 protein. The sample shows more than 70,000 distinct CDR3 sequences, approximately 22% of them seen only once. Here the sequenced sample was PBMCs, taken after low-dose radiotherapy plus immunotherapy. The receptors shown here come from a female donor with ovarian cancer. CDR3s include the opening cysteine and the closing phenylalanine or tryptophan. A D gene is named only where the DNA matches it firmly. Not all rows give a size; the values are once, few, many and, for expanded clones, a class.

j_call: TRBJ2-2; cdr3_length: 14; d_call: .; v_call: TRBV6-6; clone_size: many; cdr3_nt: TGTGCCAGCAGGGACACAGCGAACACCGGGGAGCTGTTTTTT; cdr3_aa: CASRDTANTGELFF
j_call: TRBJ2-7; cdr3_length: 14; d_call: TRBD1; v_call: TRBV28; clone_size: .; cdr3_nt: TGTGCCAGCAGTCCGTCGACAGGGAACTACGAGCAGTACTTC; cdr3_aa: CASSPSTGNYEQYF
j_call: TRBJ2-5; cdr3_length: 13; d_call: TRBD2; v_call: TRBV2; clone_size: many; cdr3_nt: TGTGCCAGGTCACTAGCGCTCCAAGAGACCCAGTACTTC; cdr3_aa: CARSLALQETQYF
j_call: TRBJ2-6; cdr3_length: 17; d_call: TRBD1; v_call: TRBV19; clone_size: .; cdr3_nt: TGTGCCAGTAGCGTAGGGACAGGGGTTATCTGGGCCAACGTCCTGACTTTC; cdr3_aa: CASSVGTGVIWANVLTF
j_call: TRBJ1-1; cdr3_length: 15; d_call: .; v_call: TRBV7-8; clone_size: many; cdr3_nt: TGTGCCAGCAGCTTAGTGGGGACCGGGTTCACTGAAGCTTTCTTT; cdr3_aa: CASSLVGTGFTEAFF
j_call: TRBJ2-1; cdr3_length: 14; d_call: TRBD2; v_call: TRBV6-1; clone_size: .; cdr3_nt: TGTGCCAGCAGTAGCGGGGGTATGTACAGTGAGCAGTTCTTC; cdr3_aa: CASSSGGMYSEQFF
j_call: TRBJ1-1; cdr3_length: 12; d_call: TRBD1; v_call: TRBV7-2; clone_size: many; cdr3_nt: TGTGCCAGCAGGGAGAGGGGGCGGGAAGCTTTCTTT; cdr3_aa: CASRERGREAFF
j_call: TRBJ1-2; cdr3_length: 16; d_call: TRBD1; v_call: TRBV13; clone_size: .; cdr3_nt: TGTGCCAGCAGGGGAGGCAGGGGGGGTTTAAACGCTGGCTACACCTTC; cdr3_aa: CASRGGRGGLNAGYTF
j_call: TRBJ2-1; cdr3_length: 14; d_call: .; v_call: TRBV27; clone_size: .; cdr3_nt: TGTGCCAGCAGTTTATCAGTAGGGGACAATGAGCAGTTCTTC; cdr3_aa: CASSLSVGDNEQFF
j_call: TRBJ2-1; cdr3_length: 17; d_call: .; v_call: TRBV14; clone_size: many; cdr3_nt: TGTGCCAGCAGCCAGACACGGACTGCCCGAATCTACAATGAGCAGTTCTTC; cdr3_aa: CASSQTRTARIYNEQFF
j_call: TRBJ1-1; cdr3_length: 14; d_call: .; v_call: TRBV20-1; clone_size: many; cdr3_nt: TGCAGTGCTAGAATACCGGGGACGCCCACTGAAGCTTTCTTT; cdr3_aa: CSARIPGTPTEAFF
j_call: TRBJ2-2; cdr3_length: 13; d_call: .; v_call: TRBV29-1; clone_size: many; cdr3_nt: TGCAGCGTGGAAAGAGGGGGATCCGGGGAGCTGTTTTTT; cdr3_aa: CSVERGGSGELFF
j_call: TRBJ2-7; cdr3_length: 14; d_call: TRBD1; v_call: TRBV5-1; clone_size: many; cdr3_nt: TGCGCCAGCAGCGAGGGGACAGGGCCCTACGAGCAGTACTTC; cdr3_aa: CASSEGTGPYEQYF
j_call: TRBJ2-1; cdr3_length: 18; d_call: TRBD2; v_call: TRBV6-5; clone_size: many; cdr3_nt: TGTGCCAGCAGTGAAGCGGTCGGGGGGGCGGGGGGCTACAATGAGCAGTTCTTC; cdr3_aa: CASSEAVGGAGGYNEQFF
j_call: TRBJ2-2; cdr3_length: 16; d_call: .; v_call: TRBV5-1; clone_size: many; cdr3_nt: TGCGCCAGCAGCCCGGTGGTAGCGGATAACACCGGGGAGCTGTTTTTT; cdr3_aa: CASSPVVADNTGELFF
j_call: TRBJ1-2; cdr3_length: 12; d_call: .; v_call: TRBV2; clone_size: many; cdr3_nt: TGTGCCAGCAGTGAGACAGACTATGGCTACACCTTC; cdr3_aa: CASSETDYGYTF